One and the same sample provided the 22 T cell receptor beta chains below, sequenced in a study of shared clonotypes between healthy human individuals. Cells designated naive CD8 were CD45RO-negative and were positively selected for CCR7, with terminally differentiated effector memory CD45RA+ cells excluded. Only in-frame clones appear in the TCRdb table, and some are missing; sequencing was by immunoSEQ multiplex PCR. The data show millions of clones, with over 85% seen just once and more than 0.95% held by the top ten. The sequenced sample was naive CD8+ T cells sorted from blood. The receptors originated from a young man in good health.

The chain employs TRBV11-3 and TRBJ2-1; 8 bases match TRBD2. CDR3 length: 15 amino acids. Germline CDR1 SGHNT, CDR2 YENEEA. V shed 4 bases and J 3 bases; nucleotides not matched to a gene: 5. The CDR3 spells CASSSTSVDYNEQFF. DNA for the CDR3: TGTGCCAGCAGCTCGACTAGCGTCGACTACAATGAGCAGTTCTTC. Based on the CDR3 plus reference TRBV11-3 and TRBJ2-1, the full variable domain is EAGVVQSPRYKIIEKKQPVAFWCNPISGHNTLYWYLQNLGQGPELLIRYENEEAVDDSQLPKDRFSAERLKGVDSTLKIQPAELGDSAVYLCASSSTSVDYNEQFFGPGTRLTVL.

The chain joins TRBV27 to TRBJ2-7, with 8 bases identical to TRBD1. The CDR3 covers 16 residues. The germline gives CDR1 MNHEY, CDR2 SMNVEV (reference sequence). With V trimmed by 2 bases and J by 3 bases, 9 bases remained unmatched. CDR3 amino acids: CASSLQFPGTGYEQYF. The CDR3 DNA reads as TGTGCCAGCAGTTTACAGTTCCCAGGGACAGGCTACGAGCAGTACTTC.

The chain employs TRBV4-3 and TRBJ2-1; D remains ambiguous. V was pared by 4 bases and J by 6 bases, with 13 bases between. In germline, CDR1 is LGHNA, CDR2 YSLEER. This CDR3 is 14 amino acids long. The CDR3 coding sequence is TGCGCCAGCAGCCCCAGAGCGCTATTCAATGAGCAGTTCTTC. It yields the protein CASSPRALFNEQFF.

The genes are TRBV30 and TRBJ2-1; 7 bases line up with TRBD2. Trimming took 5 bases from V and 9 from J; bases not matched to a gene: 10. CDR3 length: 13 residues. The germline V gene has CDR1 GTSNPN and CDR2 SVGIG (reference sequence). The CDR3, as DNA: TGTGCCTGGGAGATAACTAGCGAAAGTGAGCAGTTCTTC. Translating gives CAWEITSESEQFF.

The genes are TRBV5-4 and TRBJ2-7; the D gene is possibly TRBD1 (6 bases). Germline CDR1 reads SGHNT; CDR2 reads YYREEE (reference sequence). The CDR3 loop spans 13 amino acids. Trimming took off 4 bases at V and 3 bases at J, with 11 bases between the two ends. The DNA for the CDR3 is TGTGCCAGCAGCGTGACAGGATACTACGAGCAGTACTTC. Its translation: CASSVTGYYEQYF.

This clone has a single count. This CDR3 is also generated by other DNA sequences in the sample. V and J are TRBV27 and TRBJ2-7, with no clear D. Trimming left V 4 bases short and J 3 bases short, with 10 bases between. This CDR3 is 13 amino acids long. The germline gives CDR1 MNHEY, CDR2 SMNVEV (reference sequence). The CDR3 DNA reads TGTGCCAGCAGTTATAGAGATGGCTACGAGCAGTACTTC. As protein: CASSYRDGYEQYF.

The gene calls are TRBV29-1 and TRBJ1-5; 8 bases are shared with TRBD1. There are 13 residues in the CDR3. The germline V gene has CDR1 SQVTM and CDR2 ANQGSEA. With 6 bases clipped from V and 7 bases from J, the junction kept 8 bases outside the gene matches. The CDR3 nucleotides read TGCAGCGTAGGACAGGGAGTAGGGCAGCCCCAGCATTTT. It codes for CSVGQGVGQPQHF.

In regard to this clone: Other DNA sequences in this specimen translate into the identical CDR3. The genes are TRBV27 and TRBJ2-7; possible D gene TRBD1, 7 bases. CDR1 is MNHEY, CDR2 SMNVEV, per germline (reference sequence). CDR3 size: 15 residues. V lost 1 base to trimming and J lost 3 bases, with 13 bases between them. The CDR3 spells CASSLLGQGGYEQYF. The CDR3 coding sequence is TGTGCCAGCAGTTTATTGGGGCAGGGGGGCTACGAGCAGTACTTC.

This clone was found once. The J gene is TRBJ2-5, the V gene TRBV7-8; 8 bases are a match to TRBD2. This CDR3 spans 16 amino acids. Germline CDR1 reads SGHVS; CDR2 reads FQNEAQ. J was trimmed by 5 bases and V by 5 bases; bases with no gene match: 13. The CDR3 loop reads CASSIRRGAEEETQYF. The CDR3 DNA reads as TGTGCCAGCAGCATACGGCGGGGGGCGGAAGAGGAGACCCAGTACTTC.

J is TRBJ2-7 and V is TRBV4-1; 8 bases fit TRBD1. This CDR3 spans 14 amino acids. V lost 5 bases to trimming and J lost 6 bases; unmatched junction nucleotides: 9. The germline gives CDR1 MGHRA, CDR2 YSYEKL. For the CDR3, the DNA is TGCGCCAGCAGCGAACGGCAGGGGGCCGTCGAGCAGTACTTC. As protein: CASSERQGAVEQYF.

V is TRBV10-3 and J is TRBJ1-1, with unresolved D. The V gene lost 6 bases and the J gene lost 8 bases, with 13 bases spanning the gap. The length of the CDR3 is 12 residues. Per germline, CDR1 ENHRY and CDR2 SYGVKD. The CDR3 region has the DNA TGTGCCATCAGGGGTTCGGCGCCCGAAGCTTTCTTT. Translated, it gives CAIRGSAPEAFF.

The V gene is TRBV27, the J gene TRBJ2-7; 7 positions match TRBD2. The CDR3 is made up of 13 amino acids. V lost 6 bases to trimming and J lost 5 bases; unmatched junction nucleotides: 7. CDR1 and CDR2 from the germline V gene are MNHEY and SMNVEV (reference sequence). The DNA of the CDR3 is TGTGCCAGCAGCCTAGCGGTAAAAGACGAGCAGTACTTC. Amino acid sequence: CASSLAVKDEQYF.

The chain joins TRBV7-2 to TRBJ2-1; 12 bases fit TRBD2. The CDR3 extends over 17 amino acids. After removal of 6 bases from V and 3 bases from J, the junction contained 9 bases not matched to a gene. The germline CDR1 and CDR2 sequences are SGHTA and FQGNSA. CDR3 residues: CASRLQGTSGFYNEQFF. The CDR3 region has the DNA TGTGCCAGCAGACTCCAGGGGACTAGCGGGTTCTACAATGAGCAGTTCTTC.

The CDR3 protein is CASSATGVGSYEQYF. The DNA of the CDR3 is TGTGCCAGCAGCGCAACAGGGGTGGGGTCCTACGAGCAGTACTTC. The chain recombines TRBV9 with TRBJ2-7; 7 nucleotides match TRBD1. The germline V gene encodes CDR1 SGDLS and CDR2 YYNGEE. CDR3 length: 15 residues. The junction had 7 bases not matched to a gene; V was cut back by 3 bases and J by 1 base.

This chain uses TRBV18 with TRBJ2-1, with D tentatively TRBD2 (6 bases). Trimming removed 5 bases from V and 7 bases from J, with 12 bases in between. Germline CDR1 is KGHSH and CDR2 is LQKENI. The CDR3 runs 13 residues. CDR3: CASSGGLENEQFF. The CDR3 DNA reads as TGTGCCAGCTCAGGAGGGTTGGAGAATGAGCAGTTCTTC. The full variable domain, its missing parts supplied by reference TRBV18 and TRBJ2-1, is NAGVMQNPRHLVRRRGQEARLRCSPMKGHSHVYWYRQLPEEGLKFMVYLQKENIIDESGMPKERFSAEFPKEGPSILRIQQVVRGDSAAYFCASSGGLENEQFFGPGTRLTVL.

This chain joins TRBV7-9 and TRBJ2-3; 15 bases are shared with TRBD2. The germline V gene has CDR1 SEHNR and CDR2 FQNEAQ (reference sequence). V lost 5 bases to trimming and J lost 4 bases; unmatched junction nucleotides: 13. The CDR3 runs to 19 residues. CDR3 nucleotides: TGTGCCAGCAGCCATTCTCGGACTAGCGGGGGGGCTTGGGCAGATACGCAGTATTTT. It yields the protein CASSHSRTSGGAWADTQYF.

The chain is built from TRBV5-1 and TRBJ2-5, with TRBD1 matching over 7 bases. Looked up from germline, CDR1 is SGHRS and CDR2 is YFSETQ. CDR3 length: 15 amino acids. V lost 4 bases, J lost 1 base, and 7 bases stayed unmatched. The CDR3 here is CASSPGQALQETQYF. CDR3 in DNA: TGCGCCAGCAGCCCCGGACAGGCCCTCCAAGAGACCCAGTACTTC.

This clone was recorded once. Being one base from a much bigger clone, this may be a read error. Different DNA sequences within this sample yield the same CDR3. The chain carries TRBV5-6 and TRBJ2-5; D not certain. From germline, CDR1 is SGHDT and CDR2 YYEEEE. Trimming removed 2 bases from V and 5 bases from J, with 4 bases in between. The CDR3 loop spans 11 amino acids. The CDR3 protein is CASSLEETQYF. The CDR3 nucleotides read TGTGCCAGCAGCTTAGAGGAGACCCAGTACTTC.

The chain joins TRBV27 to TRBJ1-5, with unresolved D. The CDR3 totals 13 residues. CDR1 is MNHEY and CDR2 is SMNVEV in the germline V gene (reference sequence). The V end lost 2 bases, the J end lost 3 bases, and 5 bases lay between the germline ends. The CDR3: CASSLTPNQPQHF. DNA of the CDR3: TGTGCCAGCAGTTTAACCCCCAATCAGCCCCAGCATTTT.

The chain uses TRBV7-9 and TRBJ1-4; 8 nucleotides align to TRBD1. The CDR3 totals 15 residues. V shed 4 bases, J shed 7 bases, and the junction held 8 bases outside the gene matches. CDR1 is SEHNR and CDR2 is FQNEAQ in the germline V gene (reference sequence). For the CDR3, the DNA is TGTGCCAGCAGCTCCCCAACAGGGGGGAGTGAAAAACTGTTTTTT. Translated, it gives CASSSPTGGSEKLFF.

V and J are TRBV5-5 and TRBJ1-1, with 9 bases aligning to TRBD1. V lost 2 bases, J lost 14 bases, and 7 bases stayed unmatched. This CDR3 has 12 residues. Germline V gene data show CDR1 as SGHKS and CDR2 as YYEKEE (reference sequence). The CDR3 here is CASSFYGTGLFF. CDR3 in DNA: TGTGCCAGCAGCTTTTACGGGACAGGGCTCTTCTTT. The full variable domain, completed using reference TRBV5-5 and TRBJ1-1, is DAGVTQSPTHLIKTRGQQVTLRCSPISGHKSVSWYQQVLGQGPQFIFQYYEKEERGRGNFPDRFSARQFPNYSSELNVNALLLGDSALYLCASSFYGTGLFFGQGTRLTVV.

The chain is built from TRBV5-6 and TRBJ1-2, with D possibly matching TRBD1 (6 bases). In germline, CDR1 is SGHDT, CDR2 YYEEEE. Trimming cost V 2 bases and J 8 bases, with 16 bases left between them. CDR3 size: 14 residues. The CDR3 loop is CASSFGTSLGGYTF. In DNA form, the CDR3 reads TGTGCCAGCAGCTTCGGGACAAGTCTAGGGGGCTACACCTTC.